One and the same sample provided the 7 T cell receptor beta chains below, sequenced in a study of cytomegalovirus exposure and HLA in healthy donors. Primers included in the PCR were 60 Vbeta and 13 Jbeta primers. Assay used: immunoSEQ multiplex PCR; TCRdb lists only in-frame clones, some missing. The sample holds approximately 160,000 clones; 68% are singletons and the top ten take around 3%. Sequenced material: PBMCs. The receptor set was obtained from a woman in her 40s in good health and CMV-seropositive.

The CDR3 nucleotides are TGTGCCAGCAGCTTGTTCGTCGGACAGAACTATGGCTACACCTTC. This translates into CASSLFVGQNYGYTF. The J gene is TRBJ1-2, the V gene TRBV5-8; D possibly corresponds to TRBD1 (6 bases). Trimming cost V 1 base and J 2 bases, with 12 bases left between them. The CDR3 spans 15 residues. The germline CDR1 and CDR2 sequences are SGHTS and YDEGEE. The entire variable domain, with the rest obtained from reference TRBV5-8 and TRBJ1-2, is as follows: EAGVTQSPTHLIKTRGQQATLRCSPISGHTSVYWYQQALGLGLQFLLWYDEGEERNRGNFPPRFSGRQFPNYSSELNVNALELEDSALYLCASSLFVGQNYGYTFGSGTRLTVV.

The rearrangement links TRBV13 to TRBJ2-3; no firm D call. With 4 bases removed from V and 0 bases from J, the gap between germline ends came to 8 bases. The CDR3 consists of 14 residues. The germline gives CDR1 PRHDT, CDR2 FYEKMQ (reference sequence). The CDR3 is CASSSMTSTDTQYF. DNA of the CDR3: TGTGCCAGCAGCTCCATGACTAGCACAGATACGCAGTATTTT.

The J gene is TRBJ1-4, the V gene TRBV5-1; no clear D gene. Germline assignment: CDR1 SGHRS and CDR2 YFSETQ. Trimming left V 3 bases short and J 5 bases short, with 14 bases between. This CDR3 comprises 15 residues. The CDR3 DNA reads as TGCGCCAGCAGCTACCTAGAGGGCGTAAATGAAAAACTGTTTTTT. It yields the protein CASSYLEGVNEKLFF.

This clone showed up just a few times. The chain combines TRBV19 with TRBJ2-7, with 9 bases fitting TRBD1. The CDR3 spans 13 residues. The germline CDR1 and CDR2 sequences are LNHDA and SQIVND (reference sequence). V lost 5 bases to trimming and J lost 3 bases; unmatched junction nucleotides: 2. CDR3 in amino acids: CASSWDRDYEQYF. CDR3 nucleotide sequence: TGTGCCAGTAGTTGGGACAGGGACTACGAGCAGTACTTC.

V and J are TRBV2 and TRBJ1-2, with TRBD1 identical over 8 bases. Germline trimming cut 3 bases from V and 12 bases from J; bases unmatched to any gene: 12. The length of the CDR3 is 14 residues. The V gene's germline CDR1 is SNHLY and CDR2 FYNNEI. The CDR3 sequence: CASSDSRTGFLHTF. Here the CDR3 DNA reads TGTGCCAGCAGTGACTCCCGGACAGGGTTCCTTCACACCTTC.

The J gene is TRBJ1-4, the V gene TRBV7-8; 7 bases align to TRBD1. Trimming at V came to 5 bases and at J to 0 bases, leaving 3 bases not matched to a gene. This CDR3 has 15 residues. Germline lookup yields CDR1 SGHVS and CDR2 FQNEAQ. The CDR3 sequence: CASSITGATNEKLFF. CDR3 bases: TGTGCCAGCAGCATAACAGGGGCAACTAATGAAAAACTGTTTTTT.

The chain carries TRBV18 and TRBJ2-5; 7 nucleotides line up with TRBD2. This CDR3 has 14 residues. The germline CDR1 and CDR2 sequences are KGHSH and LQKENI. The V and J ends lost 4 bases and 5 bases, in that order; junction bases with no gene match: 7. CDR3 in DNA: TGTGCCAGCTCACGGGACTATCCGGAGGAGACCCAGTACTTC. Translation gives CASSRDYPEETQYF.